These 31 T cell receptor beta chains share one sample of origin, sequenced in a study of blood T cell repertoires in COVID-19 (dated by TCRdb to the early 2020s). Receptors were amplified or captured by the immunoSEQ multiplex PCR assay. Imported from immuneACCESS, the table was reduced by TCRdb to in-frame sequences with V and J called. These copies leave out some clones; in studies compared against another copy, an unresolved V gene accounts for under half, and the cause of the remainder is not known. The sample profile shows fewer than 250,000 clones; 86% of them were found once. The top ten hold 5.5% to 6.5% of the sample. Source material: peripheral blood. These receptor sequences come from a woman older than 75 with COVID-19, enrolled during active disease.

In its sample, this clone was seen once. This chain uses TRBV5-1 with TRBJ1-1, with a tentative D call TRBD1 (5 bases). CDR1 SGHRS and CDR2 YFSETQ come from the germline V gene. The CDR3 runs to 13 residues. The V and J ends lost 3 bases and 1 base respectively, with 7 bases between them. The CDR3 loop reads CASSSQANTEAFF. As DNA, the CDR3 is TGCGCCAGCAGCTCACAGGCGAACACTGAAGCTTTCTTT.

The rearrangement joins TRBV10-1 to TRBJ2-7; tentatively, D is TRBD2 (5 bases). The CDR3 is made up of 15 amino acids. The V and J ends lost 10 bases and 3 bases respectively, with 22 bases between them. Germline V gene sequence: CDR1 WNHNN, CDR2 SYGVQD (reference sequence). CDR3 coding DNA: TGCGCCACCGCCGGGGTGAAGGGAAATCGCTACGAGCAGTACTTC. This codes for CATAGVKGNRYEQYF.

The chain combines TRBV11-3 with TRBJ1-1; 10 positions agree with TRBD1. Per the germline V gene, CDR1 is SGHNT and CDR2 is YENEEA. The CDR3 extends over 14 amino acids. Trimming at V came to 4 bases and at J to 3 bases, leaving 2 bases not matched to a gene. CDR3 residues: CASSSGTGDTEAFF. In DNA, the CDR3 is TGTGCCAGCAGCTCCGGGACAGGGGACACTGAAGCTTTCTTT. Looking up the rest from reference TRBV11-3 and TRBJ1-1 gives the full variable domain: EAGVVQSPRYKIIEKKQPVAFWCNPISGHNTLYWYLQNLGQGPELLIRYENEEAVDDSQLPKDRFSAERLKGVDSTLKIQPAELGDSAVYLCASSSGTGDTEAFFGQGTRLTVV.

The chain has TRBV5-6 and TRBJ1-5, with D unresolved. The CDR3 extends over 15 amino acids. Germline V gene data show CDR1 as SGHDT and CDR2 as YYEEEE. Deletions cut 6 bases from V and 0 bases from J, with 13 bases between. For the CDR3, the DNA is TGTGCCAGCACCTCAGGACTAGGTAGCAATCAGCCCCAGCATTTT. Encoded protein: CASTSGLGSNQPQHF.

Comments on this clone: The same CDR3 arises from other DNA sequences in this sample as well. This rearrangement joins TRBV7-2 to TRBJ1-2; D unresolved. The CDR3 consists of 12 residues. CDR1 and CDR2 from the germline V gene are SGHTA and FQGNSA. V was shortened by 1 base and J by 5 bases, with 5 bases between the two germline ends. CDR3 amino acids: CASSLGGYGYTF. The DNA for the CDR3 is TGTGCCAGCAGCTTAGGAGGATATGGCTACACCTTC.

With regard to this clone: Other DNA sequences from this sample encode an identical CDR3 as well. The gene calls are TRBV10-1 and TRBJ1-5; D gene ambiguous. V dropped 2 bases and J dropped 7 bases, with 12 bases sitting between them. CDR3 length equals 14 residues. Germline V CDR1 and CDR2: WNHNN, SYGVQD (reference sequence). The CDR3 region is CASSEGKPGQPQHF. CDR3 bases: TGCGCCAGCAGTGAGGGGAAGCCGGGGCAGCCCCAGCATTTT.

The chain employs TRBV10-1 and TRBJ2-4, with 10 bases lining up with TRBD2. The CDR3 loop spans 14 amino acids. In germline, CDR1 is WNHNN, CDR2 SYGVQD (reference sequence). V dropped 4 bases and J dropped 6; count of bases not matched to a gene: 3. This chain's CDR3 is CASSATSGANIQYF. Written as DNA, the CDR3 is TGCGCCAGCAGTGCCACTAGCGGGGCAAACATTCAGTACTTC.

This sequence joins TRBV13 and TRBJ1-2, with 7 bases identical to TRBD1. The CDR3 extends over 11 amino acids. Germline values: CDR1 PRHDT, CDR2 FYEKMQ (reference sequence). The V segment lost 6 bases and the J segment 7 bases; nucleotides outside the gene matches: 2. CDR3 nucleotides: TGTGCCAGCAGTACAGGGGTTGGCTACACCTTC. Its translation is CASSTGVGYTF.

CDR3 in DNA: TGTGCCAGCAGCTTAGACTACACTGAAGCTTTCTTT. Residues: CASSLDYTEAFF. The chain employs TRBV7-9 and TRBJ1-1; D not certain. This CDR3 is 12 amino acids long. Trimming took 1 base from V and 3 from J, leaving 3 bases between them. Looked up from germline, CDR1 is SEHNR and CDR2 is FQNEAQ (reference sequence).

The chain employs TRBV5-1 and TRBJ2-1, with TRBD2 matching over 7 bases. There are 14 residues in the CDR3. Germline CDR1 reads SGHRS; CDR2 reads YFSETQ. With 3 bases clipped from V and 7 bases from J, the junction kept 7 bases outside the gene matches. The CDR3 sequence is CASSSGAGGNEQFF. In DNA form, the CDR3 reads TGCGCCAGCAGCTCCGGGGCCGGGGGGAATGAGCAGTTCTTC. The full variable domain, completed using reference TRBV5-1 and TRBJ2-1, is KAGVTQTPRYLIKTRGQQVTLSCSPISGHRSVSWYQQTPGQGLQFLFEYFSETQRNKGNFPGRFSGRQFSNSRSEMNVSTLELGDSALYLCASSSGAGGNEQFFGPGTRLTVL.

V is TRBV4-3 and J is TRBJ2-3, with D tentatively TRBD2 (6 bases). From germline, CDR1 is LGHNA and CDR2 YSLEER. The CDR3 covers 16 residues. Trimming removed 2 bases from V and 1 base from J, with 13 bases in between. CDR3 region: CASSQIRGTRTDTQYF. The CDR3 region has the DNA TGCGCCAGCAGCCAAATACGGGGGACCCGCACAGATACGCAGTATTTT.

A single count supports this clone. This chain links TRBV24-1 with TRBJ2-1; D call uncertain. The V gene lost 6 bases and the J gene lost 3 bases, with 8 bases spanning the gap. Per the germline V gene, CDR1 is KGHDR and CDR2 is SFDVKD. The CDR3 is 13 amino acids. The CDR3: CATSPLGYNEQFF. Written as DNA, the CDR3 is TGTGCCACCAGTCCCCTCGGCTACAATGAGCAGTTCTTC.

V is TRBV7-2 and J is TRBJ2-7, with 9 bases lining up with TRBD1. Germline V gene lookup returns CDR1 SGHTA and CDR2 FQGNSA. This CDR3 spans 14 amino acids. CDR3 DNA sequence: TGTGCGACCCCCCCAGGGACAGGGATCTACGAGCAGTACGTC. It encodes CATPPGTGIYEQYV.

CDR3 sequence: CASRAGTSSDTQYF. CDR3 DNA: TGCGCCAGCAGGGCCGGGACATCATCAGATACGCAGTATTTT. The rearrangement uses TRBV5-1 and TRBJ2-3; TRBD1 might be the D (6 bases). The V gene lost 5 bases and the J gene lost 4 bases, with 14 bases spanning the gap. This CDR3 comprises 14 residues. CDR1 SGHRS and CDR2 YFSETQ come from the germline V gene.

Comments on this clone: The sample holds other DNA sequences that translate to the same CDR3. CDR3 protein: CAISDGVNTEAFF. In DNA, the CDR3 is TGTGCCATCAGTGACGGAGTGAACACTGAAGCTTTCTTT. This chain uses TRBV10-3 with TRBJ1-1, with D unclear. V lost 3 bases to trimming and J lost 0 bases, with 5 bases between them. Germline CDR1 reads ENHRY; CDR2 reads SYGVKD. CDR3 length equals 13 residues.

The chain joins TRBV3-1 (or the pseudogene TRBV3-2) to TRBJ2-5; a possible D gene is TRBD2 (5 bases). Trimming shortened V by 0 bases and J by 1 base, and 9 bases separated the two germline ends. Germline lookup yields CDR1 LGHDT and CDR2 YNNKEL (reference sequence). The CDR3 has 15 residues. The CDR3: CASSQDQDSQETQYF. DNA of the CDR3: TGTGCCAGCAGCCAAGACCAGGACTCCCAAGAGACCCAGTACTTC.

In its sample, this clone was seen once. The chain uses TRBV6-5 and TRBJ1-4, with D possibly TRBD1 on 6 matching bases. The CDR3 has 13 amino acids. V lost 6 bases, J lost 8 bases, and 13 bases lay in between. Per the germline V gene, CDR1 is MNHEY and CDR2 is SVGAGI. CDR3 in DNA: TGTGCCAGCAGGGGCGGGGGCGGAGAAAAACTGTTTTTT. Encoded protein: CASRGGGGEKLFF.

The rearrangement links TRBV19 to TRBJ1-1, with TRBD1 matching 7 bases. This CDR3 region has 16 residues. The junction had 18 bases not matched to a gene; V was cut back by 3 bases and J by 11 bases. CDR1 and CDR2 (germline): LNHDA, SQIVND (reference sequence). CDR3 amino acids: CASSIRTGTTPGRAFF. The CDR3 DNA sequence: TGTGCCAGTAGTATTCGGACAGGAACAACTCCAGGGCGGGCTTTCTTT.

This clone appeared a few times. The chain is built from TRBV2 and TRBJ1-5, with a weak D call TRBD1 (6 bases). The CDR3 is made up of 13 amino acids. Germline V lookup: CDR1 SNHLY, CDR2 FYNNEI. Trimming took off 6 bases at V and 5 bases at J, with 11 bases between the two ends. The CDR3 coding sequence is TGTGCCAGCAGGGCAGGGGAAGATCAGCCCCAGCATTTT. Amino acid sequence: CASRAGEDQPQHF.

In this sample, this clone turned up once. The V call is TRBV7-2, the J call TRBJ1-4, with TRBD1 matching over 7 bases. This CDR3 region has 14 residues. J gave up 8 bases and V 4 bases, and 7 bases lay outside the gene matches. Germline V gene lookup returns CDR1 SGHTA and CDR2 FQGNSA. The CDR3 DNA follows: TGTGCCAGCAGCTCACAGGGGATCGGGGAAAAACTGTTTTTT. Amino acids: CASSSQGIGEKLFF.

The CDR3 region is CASSDSSRTDTQYF. CDR3 DNA: TGTGCCAGCAGTGATAGTAGCCGTACAGATACGCAGTATTTT. The V call is TRBV6-1, the J call TRBJ2-3, with D unresolved. The CDR3 length is 14 residues. Germline CDR1 reads MNHNS; CDR2 reads SASEGT. Trimming took 3 bases from V and 3 from J, leaving 10 bases between them.

V is TRBV7-2 and J is TRBJ2-2, with 8 nucleotides matching TRBD1. CDR1 SGHTA and CDR2 FQGNSA come from the germline V gene. The J segment lost 10 bases and the V segment lost 5 bases, leaving 9 bases of the junction unmatched. CDR3 length: 14 amino acids. CDR3 bases: TGTGCCAGCAGCACCAGACAGGGGTGGGAGGAGCTGTTTTTT. Protein: CASSTRQGWEELFF.

This clone was seen just once. The chain links TRBV28 to TRBJ1-1; D is perhaps TRBD1 (5 bases). This CDR3 comprises 15 residues. With 7 bases removed from V and 6 bases from J, the gap between germline ends came to 21 bases. Germline values: CDR1 MDHEN, CDR2 SYDVKM. In nucleotides, the CDR3 is TGTGCCAGCATCCCCCCCCGGGGGGATTGGGCTGAAGCTTTCTTT. Protein product: CASIPPRGDWAEAFF.

The chain carries TRBV7-2 and TRBJ1-5; weak D call: TRBD1 (6 bases). The germline V and J ends were trimmed by 6 bases and 5 bases, with 17 bases remaining between them. Looked up from germline, CDR1 is SGHTA and CDR2 is FQGNSA. The CDR3 covers 15 residues. The CDR3 spells CASSSAGQIYQPQHF. The CDR3 coding sequence is TGTGCCAGCAGTTCCGCCGGACAGATCTATCAGCCCCAGCATTTT.

This clone was recorded only once. This chain uses TRBV20-1 with TRBJ1-2; no clear D gene. This CDR3 has 13 residues. Germline V lookup: CDR1 DFQATT, CDR2 SNEGSKA (reference sequence). V gave up 3 bases and J gave up 4 bases, with 12 bases separating them. As DNA, the CDR3 is TGCAGTGCTAGTGCATCCACGGGCTATGGCTACACCTTC. This codes for CSASASTGYGYTF.

As to this clone: A junction end diverges from the germline sequence, so it may reflect a read error. The chain has TRBV28 and TRBJ1-1, with a possible D match to TRBD1 (6 bases). This CDR3 spans 14 amino acids. The germline V gene encodes CDR1 MDHEN and CDR2 SYDVKM. CDR3 in DNA: TGTGCCAGCAGTATATGGGGGGCAGGCACTGAAGCTTTCTTT. As protein: CASSIWGAGTEAFF. Full variable domain (outside the CDR3, taken from reference TRBV28 and TRBJ1-1): DVKVTQSSRYLVKRTGEKVFLECVQDMDHENMFWYRQDPGLGLRLIYFSYDVKMKEKGDIPEGYSVSREKKERFSLILESASTNQTSMYLCASSIWGAGTEAFFGQGTRLTVV.

This chain uses TRBV7-6 with TRBJ2-2, with D possibly TRBD1 on 6 matching bases. The CDR3 spans 16 residues. Per germline, CDR1 SGHVS and CDR2 FNYEAQ. Trimming took off 4 bases at V and 1 base at J, with 13 bases between the two ends. The chain's CDR3 is CASSSDRLLNTGELFF. The CDR3 DNA reads as TGTGCCAGCAGCTCAGACAGGTTGCTGAACACCGGGGAGCTGTTTTTT.

This clone was seen just once. The chain joins TRBV28 to TRBJ1-5, with TRBD1 identical over 8 bases. V gave up 6 bases and J gave up 2 bases; unmatched junction bases: 6. The CDR3 runs 15 residues. The germline CDR1 and CDR2 sequences are MDHEN and SYDVKM. CDR3: CASRQGAWGNQPQHF. CDR3 bases: TGTGCCAGCAGGCAGGGGGCTTGGGGCAATCAGCCCCAGCATTTT.

This clone was seen only once. CDR3 residues: CATSDFGQLQETQYF. The CDR3 DNA follows: TGTGCCACCAGTGATTTTGGACAGCTTCAAGAGACCCAGTACTTC. The chain combines TRBV24-1 with TRBJ2-5; possible D gene TRBD1, 6 bases. The germline V gene has CDR1 KGHDR and CDR2 SFDVKD. This CDR3 region has 15 residues. V lost 1 base, J lost 2 bases, and 10 bases lay in between.

The chain uses TRBV18 and TRBJ2-7, with 8 bases lining up with TRBD2. V lost 2 bases to trimming and J lost 11 bases; unmatched junction nucleotides: 8. The CDR3 extends over 13 amino acids. CDR1 and CDR2 from the germline V gene are KGHSH and LQKENI. CDR3 coding DNA: TGTGCCAGCTCACCATTCGAACTAGCGGAGAAGTACTTC. Its protein product is CASSPFELAEKYF.

V is TRBV6-2 or TRBV6-3 and J is TRBJ1-1, with no clear D. Trimming pared 2 bases from V and 8 bases from J, leaving 6 bases between. Germline V gene lookup returns CDR1 MNHEY and CDR2 SVGEGT. The length of the CDR3 is 11 residues. CDR3 bases: TGTGCCAGCAGTTACAGCTTAGAAGCTTTCTTT. This encodes CASSYSLEAFF.